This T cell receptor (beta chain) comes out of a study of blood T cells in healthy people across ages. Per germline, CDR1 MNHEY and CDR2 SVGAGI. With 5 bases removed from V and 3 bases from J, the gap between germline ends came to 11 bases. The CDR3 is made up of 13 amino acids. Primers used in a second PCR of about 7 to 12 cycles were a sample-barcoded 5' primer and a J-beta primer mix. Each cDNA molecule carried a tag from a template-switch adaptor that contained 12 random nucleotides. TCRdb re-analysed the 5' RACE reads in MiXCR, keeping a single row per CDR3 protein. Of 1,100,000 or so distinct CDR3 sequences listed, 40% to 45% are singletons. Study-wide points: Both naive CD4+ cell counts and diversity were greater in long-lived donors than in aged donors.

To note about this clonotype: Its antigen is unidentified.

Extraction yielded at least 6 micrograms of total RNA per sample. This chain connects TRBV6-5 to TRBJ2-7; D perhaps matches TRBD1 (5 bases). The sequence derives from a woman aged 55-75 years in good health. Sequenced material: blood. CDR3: CASSALQGYEQYF. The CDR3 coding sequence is TGTGCCAGCAGTGCCTTGCAGGGCTACGAGCAGTACTTC.